This passage covers 10 T cell receptor beta chains from one sample sequenced in a study of T cell repertoires in cytomegalovirus infection. One entry per CDR3 protein, called by TCRdb with MiXCR from the reads. The sample holds about 100,000 distinct CDR3 sequences; 23% are singletons and the top ten take approximately 39%. The sequencing sample was made of CD8+ T cells from PBMCs. The receptors here all came from a human donor in good health (CMV status not recorded). Some clones in this sample may be carry-over from other donors' samples.

This clonotype has a handful of counts. The chain combines TRBV19 with TRBJ2-2; 8 bases fit TRBD2. V was clipped by 0 bases and J by 2 bases; unmatched bases: 11. CDR3 length: 19 residues. Germline-derived CDR1 and CDR2 are LNHDA and SQIVND (reference sequence). The CDR3 is CASSIDRDSGDYNTGELFF. The CDR3 DNA follows: TGTGCCAGTAGTATAGATCGGGATAGCGGGGATTATAACACCGGGGAGCTGTTTTTT. Drawing the rest from reference TRBV19 and TRBJ2-2, the complete variable domain is DGGITQSPKYLFRKEGQNVTLSCEQNLNHDAMYWYRQDPGQGLRLIYYSQIVNDFQKGDIAEGYSVSREKKESFPLTVTSAQKNPTAFYLCASSIDRDSGDYNTGELFFGEGSRLTVL.

This clonotype was seen many times. V gene TRBV12-3 or TRBV12-4 combines with J gene TRBJ1-6; no definite D call. The length of the CDR3 is 11 residues. V was pared by 1 base and J by 14 bases, with 6 bases between. CDR3 sequence: CASSLGAALHF. The CDR3 nucleotides read TGTGCCAGCAGTTTAGGTGCAGCCCTCCACTTT.

The gene calls are TRBV4-3 and TRBJ2-1, with 9 nucleotides matching TRBD2. The V segment lost 4 bases and the J segment 9 bases; nucleotides outside the gene matches: 10. Germline V gives CDR1 LGHNA, CDR2 YSLEER. The CDR3 contains 15 residues. Here the CDR3 reads CASSLRGGGYGEQFF. CDR3 coding DNA: TGCGCCAGCAGCCTGCGGGGGGGCGGGTACGGTGAGCAGTTCTTC.

This clonotype was counted between two and nine times. The rearrangement links TRBV5-4 to TRBJ2-3; the match to TRBD1 covers 9 bases. The ends lost 5 bases at V and 4 bases at J; junction bases unmatched: 11. CDR1 SGHNT and CDR2 YYREEE come from the germline V gene (reference sequence). There are 16 residues in the CDR3. The CDR3 reads CASSSAGTGNPDTQYF. The CDR3 DNA reads TGTGCCAGCAGTTCAGCTGGGACAGGGAACCCAGATACGCAGTATTTT.

Remarks on this clonotype: A read error may produce the germline difference seen at one junction end. V and J are TRBV6-5 and TRBJ1-1; no firm D call. This CDR3 is built from 13 residues. Per germline, CDR1 MNHEY and CDR2 SVGAGI. The CDR3 reads CASNYKENTEAFF. CDR3 DNA sequence: TGTGCCAGCAATTACAAGGAGAACACTGAAGCTTTCTTT.

The table lists this clonotype with a few counts. The V call is TRBV11-2, the J call TRBJ2-1; 11 positions agree with TRBD2. This CDR3 is built from 18 residues. The junction had 20 bases not matched to a gene; V was cut back by 2 bases and J by 14 bases. From germline, CDR1 is SGHAT and CDR2 FQNNGV. The CDR3 protein is CASSLSKGTRVLAGVEFF. CDR3 sequence (DNA): TGTGCCAGCAGCTTATCGAAAGGGACAAGGGTACTAGCGGGAGTTGAGTTCTTC.

J is TRBJ2-1 and V is TRBV12-3 or TRBV12-4; D perhaps matches TRBD2 (6 bases). The CDR3 runs 15 residues. The V gene lost 6 bases and the J gene lost 0 bases, with 12 bases spanning the gap. The CDR3 region is CASSLGLSSYNEQFF. CDR3 DNA sequence: TGTGCCAGCAGCTTGGGACTCAGCTCCTACAATGAGCAGTTCTTC.

The V gene is TRBV20-1, the J gene TRBJ2-7; 9 bases match TRBD1. V was clipped by 4 bases and J by 3 bases; unmatched bases: 7. The CDR3 totals 14 residues. From germline, CDR1 is DFQATT and CDR2 SNEGSKA (reference sequence). The CDR3 is CSAIRTGDNYEQYF. In DNA, the CDR3 is TGCAGTGCTATTCGGACAGGGGATAACTACGAGCAGTACTTC.

This chain joins TRBV6-2 or TRBV6-3 and TRBJ2-7; no clear D gene. The CDR3 spans 12 residues. Deletions cut 0 bases from V and 5 bases from J, with 5 bases between. The germline V gene encodes CDR1 MNHEY and CDR2 SVGEGT. The CDR3 here is CASSYSRNEQYF. In DNA form, the CDR3 reads TGTGCCAGCAGTTACTCTCGTAACGAGCAGTACTTC.

This clonotype was counted ten times or more. The V gene is TRBV7-2, the J gene TRBJ2-1; D gene uncertain. V lost 1 base and J 3 bases, leaving 10 bases between the germline ends. CDR3 length equals 15 residues. The germline gives CDR1 SGHTA, CDR2 FQGNSA. CDR3 coding DNA: TGTGCCAGCAGCTTAGAAGACACCCTCTACAATGAGCAGTTCTTC. This sequence encodes CASSLEDTLYNEQFF. The full variable domain, in which reference TRBV7-2 and TRBJ2-1 provide the parts outside the CDR3, is GAGVSQSPSNKVTEKGKDVELRCDPISGHTALYWYRQSLGQGLEFLIYFQGNSAPDKSGLPSDRFSAERTGGSVSTLTIQRTQQEDSAVYLCASSLEDTLYNEQFFGPGTRLTVL.